The present TCR beta chain was sequenced within a study of T cells in Graves' hyperthyroidism and ophthalmopathy. The study's findings and limits: Blood also contained most expanded thyroid clonotypes above 0.001. Ophthalmopathy was separated from stable hyperthyroidism by a 13 V-J model.

The J segment lost 0 bases and the V segment lost 10 bases, leaving 6 bases of the junction unmatched. The CDR3 is made up of 15 amino acids. From germline, CDR1 is MNHNS and CDR2 SASEGT. Researchers took RNA transcripts and amplified the TCR beta CDR3 regions from them. The HTBI set primed first-round TCR CDR3 RT-PCR. TCRdb called the multiplex PCR reads again in MiXCR, with one record for every CDR3 protein. The table lists some 550,000 distinct CDR3 sequences, around 21% of them singletons. Of note for this clonotype: What it recognizes is unknown.

V is TRBV6-1 and J is TRBJ2-5; 12 bases agree with TRBD2. The sequence came from a man aged 18 to 30 with Graves' hyperthyroidism. Sequences were obtained from blood. The CDR3 nucleotides are TGTGCCACCACCGGACTAGCGGGGTACCAAGAGACCCAGTACTTC. Protein product: CATTGLAGYQETQYF.